The 30 T cell receptor beta chains given below trace back to one sample, sequenced in a study of T cell responses to AZD1222 COVID-19 vaccine. Profiling relied on immunoSEQ multiplex PCR, and the TCRdb table lists in-frame clones only, not all of them. The sample consists of about 150,000 clones, 80% to 90% of them appearing once. The sequences come from peripheral blood, collected on day 0 of MenACWY control vaccination. Source of these receptors: an adult in good health.

The chain couples TRBV28 to TRBJ2-3; TRBD2 matches at 8 bases. V shed 6 bases, J shed 6 bases, and the junction held 8 bases outside the gene matches. This CDR3 has 14 amino acids. Germline V gene data show CDR1 as MDHEN and CDR2 as SYDVKM. CDR3 protein: CASRVGGGSDTQYF. CDR3 bases: TGTGCCAGCAGGGTAGGCGGGGGGTCGGATACGCAGTATTTT.

The chain uses TRBV27 and TRBJ2-2; D is unresolved. This CDR3 is built from 13 residues. V gave up 6 bases and J gave up 6 bases, with 11 bases separating them. Germline CDR1 reads MNHEY; CDR2 reads SMNVEV (reference sequence). DNA of the CDR3: TGTGCCAGCAGCGTCCCGGGTGCCGGGGAGCTGTTTTTT. Protein product: CASSVPGAGELFF.

V and J are TRBV19 and TRBJ2-1; TRBD2 aligns across 7 bases. The CDR3 consists of 18 residues. V was clipped by 5 bases and J by 0 bases; unmatched bases: 13. Germline V gives CDR1 LNHDA, CDR2 SQIVND (reference sequence). The CDR3 region has the DNA TGTGCCAGTAGTGATTTAGCGGGTACTGCGAGCTCCTACAATGAGCAGTTCTTC. Translated, it gives CASSDLAGTASSYNEQFF.

The chain links TRBV5-4 to TRBJ2-1; no clear D. Germline V CDR1 and CDR2: SGHNT, YYREEE (reference sequence). Trimming removed 0 bases at V and 6 bases at J, with 13 bases between. The CDR3 length is 15 residues. The CDR3 reads CASSLAKGSRNEQFF. The DNA for the CDR3 is TGTGCCAGCAGCTTGGCTAAGGGTTCGCGCAATGAGCAGTTCTTC. The whole variable domain, remainder taken from reference TRBV5-4 and TRBJ2-1, is ETGVTQSPTHLIKTRGQQVTLRCSSQSGHNTVSWYQQALGQGPQFIFQYYREEENGRGNFPPRFSGLQFPNYSSELNVNALELDDSALYLCASSLAKGSRNEQFFGPGTRLTVL.

In this sample, this clone turned up once. The chain uses TRBV27 and TRBJ2-1, with 9 bases that match TRBD2. Germline assignment: CDR1 MNHEY and CDR2 SMNVEV (reference sequence). J was trimmed by 1 base and V by 2 bases; bases with no gene match: 0. The CDR3 is made up of 15 amino acids. CDR3 amino acids: CASSLLAGSYNEQFF. The CDR3 DNA sequence: TGTGCCAGCAGTTTACTAGCGGGGTCCTACAATGAGCAGTTCTTC.

In DNA form, the CDR3 reads TGTGCCAGCAGCTTGGGGCGTGGATTAAGCGAGCAGTACTTC. This encodes CASSLGRGLSEQYF. J is TRBJ2-7 and V is TRBV11-1, with D possibly being TRBD1 (5 bases). Germline assignment: CDR1 SGHAT and CDR2 FQDESV (reference sequence). The CDR3 has 14 amino acids. V was shortened by 3 bases and J by 6 bases, with 15 bases between the two germline ends.

The chain couples TRBV11-1 to TRBJ1-2; D gene ambiguous. CDR1 and CDR2 (germline): SGHAT, FQDESV (reference sequence). The length of the CDR3 is 12 residues. Trimming left V 0 bases short and J 6 bases short, with 5 bases between. The DNA for the CDR3 is TGTGCCAGCAGCTTAGCCGGGGATGGCTACACCTTC. Translated: CASSLAGDGYTF.

The chain recombines TRBV15 with TRBJ1-6; possibly TRBD1 for D (5 bases). This CDR3 has 15 amino acids. Germline V lookup: CDR1 LNHNV, CDR2 YYDKDF (reference sequence). Trimming took off 0 bases at V and 10 bases at J, with 13 bases between the two ends. DNA for the CDR3: TGTGCCACCAGCAGAGATCGTCCAGGGAGGTCACCCCTCCACTTT. Amino acid sequence: CATSRDRPGRSPLHF.

This clone turned up a few times. The rearrangement joins TRBV12-3 or TRBV12-4 to TRBJ1-5; the D gene is possibly TRBD1 (6 bases). Trimming cost V 6 bases and J 6 bases, with 12 bases left between them. This CDR3 region has 13 residues. CDR3 in DNA: TGTGCCAGCAGCCCTAACAGGGCTCAGCCCCAGCATTTT. This sequence encodes CASSPNRAQPQHF.

The chain is built from TRBV5-1 and TRBJ2-1; D is unresolved. CDR1 is SGHRS and CDR2 is YFSETQ in the germline V gene. Trimming pared 0 bases from V and 0 bases from J, leaving 10 bases between. This CDR3 has 16 amino acids. This CDR3 reads CASSLGTPTSYNEQFF. The DNA for the CDR3 is TGCGCCAGCAGCTTGGGCACGCCGACCTCCTACAATGAGCAGTTCTTC.

Points on this clone: The same CDR3 is also encoded by other DNA sequences in this sample. The J gene is TRBJ1-1, the V gene TRBV6-5; D not certain. The CDR3 consists of 15 residues. The germline V gene encodes CDR1 MNHEY and CDR2 SVGAGI. V was shortened by 0 bases and J by 1 base, with 9 bases between the two germline ends. The CDR3 DNA reads TGTGCCAGCAGTTACTCGGCTTCCAGGAACACTGAAGCTTTCTTT. It codes for CASSYSASRNTEAFF.

The V call is TRBV24-1, the J call TRBJ2-1; 7 bases line up with TRBD2. CDR3 size: 12 residues. J lost 7 bases, V lost 6 bases, and 2 bases had no gene match. Germline V CDR1 and CDR2: KGHDR, SFDVKD. CDR3 bases: TGTGCCACCAGTCTAGCGGCTAATGAGCAGTTCTTC. It encodes CATSLAANEQFF.

This chain uses TRBV4-3 with TRBJ2-2, with D perhaps matching TRBD1 (5 bases). CDR3 length: 15 amino acids. From germline, CDR1 is LGHNA and CDR2 YSLEER. Trimming left V 1 base short and J 5 bases short, with 11 bases between. The DNA for the CDR3 is TGCGCCAGCAGCCAAGGGGGCGTTGAAACCGGGGAGCTGTTTTTT. Amino acids: CASSQGGVETGELFF.

This sequence joins TRBV5-1 and TRBJ1-1; D may be TRBD1 (6 bases). The CDR3 runs 15 residues. Germline CDR1 and CDR2: SGHRS and YFSETQ. The ends were cut back, 1 base at V and 3 bases at J, with 13 bases in the middle. CDR3 sequence: CASSLSPGVDTEAFF. DNA of the CDR3: TGCGCCAGCAGCTTGTCGCCAGGGGTTGACACTGAAGCTTTCTTT.

The gene calls are TRBV2 and TRBJ1-5, with 12 bases identical to TRBD1. V was clipped by 6 bases and J by 6 bases; unmatched bases: 9. Germline V gene lookup returns CDR1 SNHLY and CDR2 FYNNEI. CDR3 length equals 16 residues. CDR3 nucleotides: TGTGCCAGCAGGAAGGGGACAGGGGGCGGAGGTCAGCCCCAGCATTTT. It is translated as CASRKGTGGGGQPQHF.

The rearrangement joins TRBV5-1 to TRBJ2-1; D gene unclear. The V and J ends lost 4 bases and 15 bases respectively, with 23 bases between them. CDR1 SGHRS and CDR2 YFSETQ come from the germline V gene. The CDR3 contains 14 residues. The CDR3 reads CASSPQDFTTVGFF. The DNA for the CDR3 is TGCGCCAGCAGCCCCCAGGATTTCACTACTGTCGGGTTCTTC.

The gene calls are TRBV7-6 and TRBJ2-1, with TRBD2 identical over 9 bases. The CDR3 is 18 residues long. CDR1 is SGHVS, CDR2 FNYEAQ, per germline. With 5 bases clipped from V and 7 bases from J, the junction kept 18 bases outside the gene matches. CDR3 nucleotide sequence: TGTGCCAGCAGCGTACGCGCGGGAAGCGGGAGGTCTCGGAATGAGCAGTTCTTC. This sequence encodes CASSVRAGSGRSRNEQFF. Supplemented by reference TRBV7-6 and TRBJ2-1, the full variable domain reads GAGVSQSPRYKVTKRGQDVALRCDPISGHVSLYWYRQALGQGPEFLTYFNYEAQQDKSGLPNDRFSAERPEGSISTLTIQRTEQRDSAMYRCASSVRAGSGRSRNEQFFGPGTRLTVL.

V and J are TRBV4-2 and TRBJ1-5; D remains ambiguous. Trimming took 4 bases from V and 0 from J, leaving 10 bases between them. This CDR3 has 15 amino acids. The germline V gene has CDR1 LGHNA and CDR2 YNFKEQ. The CDR3 DNA reads as TGTGCCAGCAGCCGAACAACTGGTAGCAATCAGCCCCAGCATTTT. It encodes CASSRTTGSNQPQHF.

The V call is TRBV12-5, the J call TRBJ1-2, with D uncertain. The CDR3 totals 19 residues. CDR1 and CDR2 from the germline V gene are LGHNT and FRNRAP. V dropped 4 bases and J dropped 2 bases, with 26 bases sitting between them. This CDR3 is CASGSTAFSARVPNYGYTF. In DNA form, the CDR3 reads TGTGCTAGTGGTTCGACCGCATTTTCTGCGAGGGTGCCCAACTATGGCTACACCTTC.

The chain combines TRBV2 with TRBJ2-1; D perhaps matches TRBD1 (5 bases). Germline loops: CDR1 SNHLY, CDR2 FYNNEI. Trimming took 5 bases from V and 4 from J, leaving 6 bases between them. CDR3 length: 12 amino acids. The CDR3 DNA reads TGTGCCAGCAGTTCAGGGTACAATGAGCAGTTCTTC. Translation gives CASSSGYNEQFF.

The gene calls are TRBV5-5 and TRBJ2-7; D is possibly TRBD2 (6 bases). V lost 4 bases and J lost 2, with 13 bases in between. This CDR3 is built from 14 residues. CDR1 and CDR2 (germline): SGHKS, YYEKEE (reference sequence). CDR3 protein: CASSLGGSAYEQYV. As DNA, the CDR3 is TGTGCCAGCAGCCTCGGGGGATCCGCCTACGAGCAGTACGTC.

The chain links TRBV6-6 to TRBJ1-5, with 7 positions matching TRBD1. This CDR3 contains 16 residues. Germline CDR1 and CDR2: MNHNY and SVGAGI (reference sequence). Losses at the gene ends were 5 bases for V and 0 bases for J; bases not matched to a gene: 7. In nucleotides, the CDR3 is TGTGCCAGCAGTCGGGACAGTGCGAATAGCAATCAGCCCCAGCATTTT. Protein product: CASSRDSANSNQPQHF.

The genes are TRBV30 and TRBJ2-2; no clear D gene. Germline V gene lookup returns CDR1 GTSNPN and CDR2 SVGIG (reference sequence). CDR3 length: 12 amino acids. V gave up 2 bases and J gave up 6 bases, with 7 bases separating them. The CDR3, as DNA: TGTGCCTGGAGTTTGGAAGCCGGGGAGCTGTTTTTT. Protein product: CAWSLEAGELFF.

This sequence joins TRBV2 and TRBJ2-2; D not certain. The CDR3 is made up of 13 amino acids. The V gene lost 4 bases and the J gene lost 3 bases, with 6 bases spanning the gap. Germline-derived CDR1 and CDR2 are SNHLY and FYNNEI. The CDR3 DNA reads TGTGCCAGCAGTGGTGAGGACACCGGGGAGCTGTTTTTT. Translation: CASSGEDTGELFF.

The sample holds one count of this clone. V usage is TRBV12-5 and J usage is TRBJ2-3, with no clear D. The CDR3 spans 13 residues. The V gene's germline CDR1 is LGHNT and CDR2 FRNRAP. V lost 1 base and J lost 7, with 9 bases in between. This CDR3 reads CASGLAAGYTQYF. The DNA of the CDR3 is TGTGCTAGTGGTTTGGCCGCCGGGTATACGCAGTATTTT.

This clone was recorded once. The chain employs TRBV18 and TRBJ2-3; 9 bases align to TRBD1. The germline V gene has CDR1 KGHSH and CDR2 LQKENI. The ends lost 6 bases at V and 3 bases at J; junction bases unmatched: 13. CDR3 length: 17 residues. The CDR3 region has the DNA TGTGCCAGCTCCCCCGGGTGGGGACAGGGAAAAACAGATACGCAGTATTTT. It translates to CASSPGWGQGKTDTQYF. Together with reference TRBV18 and TRBJ2-3, the CDR3 gives the full variable domain: NAGVMQNPRHLVRRRGQEARLRCSPMKGHSHVYWYRQLPEEGLKFMVYLQKENIIDESGMPKERFSAEFPKEGPSILRIQQVVRGDSAAYFCASSPGWGQGKTDTQYFGPGTRLTVL.

In its sample, this clone was seen once. The chain employs TRBV7-6 and TRBJ2-3; D unresolved. Germline values: CDR1 SGHVS, CDR2 FNYEAQ. The germline V and J ends were trimmed by 2 bases and 0 bases, with 6 bases remaining between them. The CDR3 sequence is 14 residues long. CDR3 sequence reads: CASSLTPSTDTQYF. CDR3 coding DNA: TGTGCCAGCAGCTTAACCCCTAGCACAGATACGCAGTATTTT.

This clone was detected a few times. At one end the junction does not follow the germline gene, possibly because of a read error. The genes are TRBV5-8 and TRBJ1-1; 7 nucleotides line up with TRBD1. The CDR3 covers 12 residues. The germline gives CDR1 SGHTS, CDR2 YDEGEE. The CDR3 DNA follows: TGTGCCAGCAGTTTGGGACAGTATGAAGCTTTCTTT. Its translation: CASSLGQYEAFF.

The rearrangement uses TRBV2 and TRBJ2-7; D is undetermined. Trimming left V 6 bases short and J 1 base short, with 4 bases between. The CDR3 loop spans 11 amino acids. Germline CDR1 and CDR2: SNHLY and FYNNEI. CDR3 protein: CASSQSYEQYF. The CDR3 DNA reads TGTGCCAGCAGCCAGTCCTACGAGCAGTACTTC. The full variable domain, with the rest looked up from reference TRBV2 and TRBJ2-7, is EPEVTQTPSHQVTQMGQEVILRCVPISNHLYFYWYRQILGQKVEFLVSFYNNEISEKSEIFDDQFSVERPDGSNFTLKIRSTKLEDSAMYFCASSQSYEQYFGPGTRLTVT.

The rearrangement uses TRBV6-2 or TRBV6-3 and TRBJ2-5; 8 bases map to TRBD2. The CDR3 is 15 residues long. Germline CDR1 and CDR2: MNHEY and SVGEGT. Losses at the gene ends were 0 bases for V and 4 bases for J; bases not matched to a gene: 4. In nucleotides, the CDR3 is TGTGCCAGCAGTTACTCGGCGGGGGGAGCAGAGACCCAGTACTTC. Translation: CASSYSAGGAETQYF.